These T cell receptor beta chains were read from a single sample in a study of blood T cell repertoires in COVID-19. Sequencing used immunoSEQ multiplex PCR; TCRdb keeps in-frame clones, though not all of them. The table lists approximately 380,000 clones, 85% of them singletons, with approximately 3.7% in the top ten. The source material was peripheral blood. These receptor sequences come from a young woman with acute or convalescent COVID-19. Both conserved end residues are part of each CDR3. A D gene is named only where the DNA matches it firmly. Size is omitted from some rows. Given values are once, few, many or a class for expanded clones.

J | D | V | size | CDR3 | DNA
TRBJ1-2 | . | TRBV28 | . | CASTRTSGGYTF | TGTGCCAGCACCCGGACATCGGGTGGCTACACCTTC
TRBJ1-5 | . | TRBV5-5 | . | CASSLESSPQAPQHF | TGTGCCAGCAGCTTGGAATCGTCTCCTCAAGCGCCCCAGCATTTT
TRBJ2-5 | . | TRBV4-2 | . | CASSQEASGSETQYF | TGTGCCAGCAGCCAAGAAGCCAGCGGGTCTGAGACCCAGTACTTC
TRBJ2-3 | . | TRBV3-1/TRBV3-2 | . | CASSQGREYTDTQYF | TGTGCCAGCAGCCAAGGGAGGGAGTACACAGATACGCAGTATTTT
TRBJ1-6 | . | TRBV5-1 | few | CASSLVEGNSPLHF | TGCGCCAGCAGCTTGGTGGAGGGAAATTCACCCCTCCACTTT
TRBJ2-2 | . | TRBV5-1 | . | CASSFAGAGSTGELFF | TGCGCCAGCAGCTTCGCGGGGGCAGGTAGCACCGGGGAGCTGTTTTTT
TRBJ1-5 | . | TRBV2 | . | CASSVDYSNQPQHF | TGTGCCAGCTCTGTAGATTATAGCAATCAGCCCCAGCATTTT
TRBJ2-2 | . | TRBV27 | . | CASSHQYTGELFF | TGTGCCAGCAGCCATCAATACACCGGGGAGCTGTTTTTT
TRBJ1-4 | . | TRBV27 | . | CASSPWRGEKLFF | TGTGCCAGCAGTCCCTGGAGGGGTGAAAAACTGTTTTTT
TRBJ1-1 | . | TRBV6-5 | . | CASSRRVLMNTEAFF | TGTGCCAGCAGTCGTCGGGTCCTCATGAACACTGAAGCTTTCTTT
TRBJ2-5 | . | TRBV7-9 | . | CASSGRSETQYF | TGTGCCAGCAGTGGGCGATCAGAGACCCAGTACTTC
TRBJ2-7 | . | TRBV5-4 | . | CASSLGTVNEQYF | TGTGCCAGCAGCTTGGGGACAGTCAACGAGCAGTACTTC
TRBJ2-1 | TRBD2 | TRBV28 | once | CASSLGGGLAGAEQFF | TGTGCCAGCAGCCTAGGGGGGGGACTAGCGGGAGCTGAGCAGTTCTTC
TRBJ2-7 | . | TRBV27 | . | CAGRTQVSISYEQYF | TGTGCCGGCCGAACTCAGGTTTCCATCTCCTACGAGCAGTACTTC
TRBJ1-4 | TRBD1 | TRBV11-2 | . | CASSLDALTGGREKLFF | TGTGCCAGCAGCTTAGATGCACTAACAGGGGGACGAGAAAAACTGTTTTTT
TRBJ1-6 | TRBD1 | TRBV3-1/TRBV3-2 | . | CASSSRQGDSPLHF | TGTGCCAGCAGCTCACGACAGGGGGATTCACCCCTCCACTTT
TRBJ1-2 | TRBD1 | TRBV27 | . | CASSLRSGQNYGYTF | TGTGCCAGCAGTTTACGGTCGGGACAGAACTATGGCTACACCTTC
TRBJ2-4 | . | TRBV19 | . | CASTPRHGGQAKNIQYF | TGTGCCAGCACCCCCCGGCACGGGGGGCAAGCCAAAAACATTCAGTACTTC
TRBJ2-3 | . | TRBV1 | . | CTSSQERPTPYF | TGCACCAGCAGCCAAGAGAGGCCGACTCCGTATTTT
TRBJ2-5 | TRBD1 | TRBV6-1 | . | CASSEMGTGVVVTQYF | TGTGCCAGCAGTGAAATGGGGACAGGGGTTGTGGTGACCCAGTACTTC
TRBJ1-4 | . | TRBV28 | . | CASSLPPHRAPNEKLFF | TGTGCCAGCAGTTTACCCCCGCACAGGGCCCCTAATGAAAAACTGTTTTTT
TRBJ2-3 | TRBD1 | TRBV28 | . | CASSAGQEATDTQYF | TGTGCCAGCAGTGCGGGACAGGAGGCCACAGATACGCAGTATTTT
TRBJ2-7 | . | TRBV12-5 | . | CASGSSGAYEQYF | TGTGCTAGTGGTTCCTCAGGGGCCTACGAGCAGTACTTC
TRBJ1-2 | . | TRBV25-1 | . | CASGGWEVYGYTF | TGTGCCAGCGGGGGCTGGGAAGTCTATGGCTACACCTTC
TRBJ2-5 | . | TRBV7-2 | . | CASSLLWGESETQYF | TGTGCCAGCAGCCTCCTGTGGGGAGAATCAGAGACCCAGTACTTC
TRBJ1-2 | TRBD1 | TRBV5-4 | once | CASSPRPSTGTGGAIGGYTF | TGTGCCAGCAGCCCTCGCCCTTCGACCGGGACAGGGGGCGCGATAGGTGGCTACACCTTC
TRBJ1-1 | . | TRBV5-1 | . | CASSLSGEGNTEAFF | TGCGCCAGCAGCTTGAGTGGAGAGGGCAACACTGAAGCTTTCTTT
TRBJ2-3 | TRBD1 | TRBV24-1 | . | CATRGTGEGSDTQYF | TGTGCCACCAGAGGGACAGGGGAAGGGTCAGATACGCAGTATTTT
TRBJ2-7 | . | TRBV5-6 | . | CASSKGWEQYF | TGTGCCAGCAGCAAGGGGTGGGAGCAGTACTTC
TRBJ1-6 | TRBD1 | TRBV28 | . | CASSSGQGARNSPLHF | TGTGCCAGCAGTTCCGGACAGGGGGCGCGTAATTCACCCCTCCACTTT
TRBJ1-5 | . | TRBV29-1 | . | CSVEFGDNQPQHF | TGCAGCGTTGAATTCGGGGACAATCAGCCCCAGCATTTT
TRBJ1-1 | TRBD1 | TRBV27 | . | CASSYDRGTEAFF | TGTGCCAGCAGTTACGACAGGGGGACTGAAGCTTTCTTT
TRBJ1-2 | . | TRBV29-1 | few | CSVREGADGYTF | TGCAGCGTCCGTGAGGGCGCGGATGGCTACACCTTC
TRBJ1-6 | . | TRBV19 | . | CASSVTVHYNSPLHF | TGTGCCAGTAGTGTCACAGTTCACTATAATTCACCCCTCCACTTT
TRBJ2-1 | TRBD2 | TRBV5-8 | . | CASPDSSGFSYNEQFF | TGTGCCAGCCCAGACTCTAGCGGCTTCTCCTACAATGAGCAGTTCTTC
TRBJ1-3 | . | TRBV12-5 | once | CASGLGLSGNTIYF | TGTGCTAGTGGTTTGGGACTCTCCGGAAACACCATATATTTT
TRBJ2-1 | TRBD2 | TRBV2 | . | CASSRLAGDTSYNEQFF | TGTGCCAGCAGCAGACTAGCGGGGGATACCTCCTACAATGAGCAGTTCTTC
TRBJ2-7 | TRBD1 | TRBV6-5 | . | CASSSQPGQGYEQYF | TGTGCCAGCAGTTCACAACCGGGACAGGGCTACGAGCAGTACTTC
TRBJ2-7 | . | TRBV7-9 | . | CASSLGRGSYEQYF | TGTGCCAGCAGCTTAGGTCGGGGCTCCTACGAGCAGTACTTC
TRBJ2-2 | . | TRBV9 | . | CASSDREGSGELFF | TGTGCCAGCAGCGACAGGGAGGGGTCCGGGGAGCTGTTTTTT
TRBJ2-7 | TRBD1 | TRBV15 | . | CATSRDQGVGYEQYF | TGTGCCACCAGCAGAGATCAGGGGGTCGGTTACGAGCAGTACTTC
TRBJ2-7 | . | TRBV5-4 | once | CASSLGRGISYEQYF | TGTGCCAGCAGCTTGGGCAGGGGAATCTCCTACGAGCAGTACTTC
TRBJ1-2 | . | TRBV9 | . | CASRRRREGDYGYTF | TGTGCCAGCAGGAGACGCAGGGAGGGGGACTATGGCTACACCTTC
TRBJ2-3 | TRBD1 | TRBV19 | . | CASSTGQITTDTQYF | TGTGCCAGTAGTACGGGACAGATAACCACAGATACGCAGTATTTT
TRBJ1-5 | TRBD1 | TRBV12-5 | . | CASGQTGGAGQPQHF | TGTGCTAGTGGTCAAACAGGGGGCGCGGGGCAGCCCCAGCATTTT
TRBJ2-2 | TRBD2 | TRBV5-1 | . | CASSLYLAAVDTGELFF | TGCGCCAGCAGCTTGTACCTAGCGGCTGTTGACACCGGGGAGCTGTTTTTT
TRBJ2-7 | TRBD1 | TRBV11-2 | . | CASSSHSYRDRTYEQYF | TGTGCCAGCAGCTCCCACTCATACCGGGACAGGACCTACGAGCAGTACTTC
TRBJ2-7 | . | TRBV29-1 | . | CSVAPGASYEQYF | TGCAGCGTCGCCCCAGGGGCCAGCTACGAGCAGTACTTC